This T cell receptor beta chain stems from a study of cytomegalovirus exposure and HLA in healthy donors. In its sample, this clone was seen once. The PCR employed 60 Vbeta primers together with 13 Jbeta primers. This table comes from immunoSEQ multiplex PCR, and its TCRdb copy is limited to in-frame clones, with some not included. The sample records nearly 95,000 clones, approximately 57% being singletons. Sequenced: PBMCs. This TCR was recovered from a young woman in good health and CMV-seronegative.

The CDR3 loop reads CASSLADRGGGYTF. For the CDR3, the DNA is TGTGCCAGCAGCCTTGCTGACAGGGGGGGCGGCTACACCTTC. J is TRBJ1-2 and V is TRBV7-9; 9 bases match TRBD1. V trimming: 5 bases; J trimming: 8 bases; junction bases outside the gene matches: 9. CDR1 is SEHNR, CDR2 FQNEAQ, per germline (reference sequence). This CDR3 has 14 residues.